The clone carrying this TCR beta chain was detected once. The germline V gene has CDR1 MNHEY and CDR2 SVGAGI. The CDR3 totals 16 residues. Trimming stripped 1 base from V and 0 bases from J, with 10 bases between. The entry originates in a study of T cell changes during pregnancy in multiple sclerosis. Here immunoSEQ multiplex PCR was the method, and the copy in TCRdb shows in-frame clones only, minus some. The sample has around 42,000 clones, 91% seen once. The sequencing used CD4+ T cells from peripheral blood mononuclear cells, collected before pregnancy. The sequence was collected from a female donor with multiple sclerosis, enrolled in a pregnancy study. The chain is built from TRBV6-5 and TRBJ1-3, with a tentative D call TRBD1 (6 bases). The CDR3 DNA reads as TGTGCCAGCAGTTACTTCCAGGGGACCTCTGGAAACACCATATATTTT. It translates to CASSYFQGTSGNTIYF.